This T cell receptor (beta chain) was recorded in a study of CD8 T cells in ankylosing spondylitis. This clonotype has a handful of counts. Via MiXCR, TCRdb re-called the 5' RACE reads, giving one row per CDR3 protein. This table holds 200,000 to 300,000 distinct CDR3 sequences, roughly a tenth found once. This receptor was identified in a male donor with ankylosing spondylitis or in good health (not recorded which). The specimen was blood, either unsorted or a sorted T cell fraction (not recorded which).

CDR3 DNA sequence: TGTGCCAGCAGTTTAGCGCAGGGGGCGCGGGAAAAACTGTTTTTT. It yields the protein CASSLAQGAREKLFF. This chain joins TRBV12-3 or TRBV12-4 and TRBJ1-4, with 8 bases that match TRBD1. The CDR3 length is 15 residues. V shed 0 bases, J shed 8 bases, and the junction held 5 bases outside the gene matches.